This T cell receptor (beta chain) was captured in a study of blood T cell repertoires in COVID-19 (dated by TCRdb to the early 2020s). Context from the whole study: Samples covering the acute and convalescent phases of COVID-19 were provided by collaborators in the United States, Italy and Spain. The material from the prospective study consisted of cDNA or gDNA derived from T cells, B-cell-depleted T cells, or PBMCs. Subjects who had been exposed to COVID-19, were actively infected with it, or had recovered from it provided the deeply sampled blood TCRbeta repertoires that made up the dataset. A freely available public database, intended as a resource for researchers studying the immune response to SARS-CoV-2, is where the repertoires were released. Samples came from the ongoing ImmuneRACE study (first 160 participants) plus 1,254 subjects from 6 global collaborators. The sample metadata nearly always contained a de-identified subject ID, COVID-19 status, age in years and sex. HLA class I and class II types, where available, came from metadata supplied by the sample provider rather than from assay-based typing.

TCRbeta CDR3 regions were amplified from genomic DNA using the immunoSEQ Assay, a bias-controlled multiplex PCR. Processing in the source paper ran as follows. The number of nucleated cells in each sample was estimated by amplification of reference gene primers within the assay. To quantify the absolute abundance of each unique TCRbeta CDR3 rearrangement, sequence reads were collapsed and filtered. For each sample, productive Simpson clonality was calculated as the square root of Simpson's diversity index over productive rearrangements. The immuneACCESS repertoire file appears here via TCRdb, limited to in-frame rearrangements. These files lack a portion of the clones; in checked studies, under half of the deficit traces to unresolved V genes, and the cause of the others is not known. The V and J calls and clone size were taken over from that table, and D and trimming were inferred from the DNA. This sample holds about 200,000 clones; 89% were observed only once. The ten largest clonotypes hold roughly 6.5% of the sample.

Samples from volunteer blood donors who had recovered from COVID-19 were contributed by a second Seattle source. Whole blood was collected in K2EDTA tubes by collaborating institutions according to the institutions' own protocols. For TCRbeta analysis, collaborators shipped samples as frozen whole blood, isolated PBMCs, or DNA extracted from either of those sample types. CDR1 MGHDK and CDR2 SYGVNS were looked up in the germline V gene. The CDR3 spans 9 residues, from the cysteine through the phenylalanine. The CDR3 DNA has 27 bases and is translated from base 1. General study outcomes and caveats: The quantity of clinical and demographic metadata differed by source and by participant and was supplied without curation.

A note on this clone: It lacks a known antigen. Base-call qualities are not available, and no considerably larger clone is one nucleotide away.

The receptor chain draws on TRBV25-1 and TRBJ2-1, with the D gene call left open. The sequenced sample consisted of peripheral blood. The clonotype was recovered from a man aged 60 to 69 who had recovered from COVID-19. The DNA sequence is TGTTCCGGGTGGGATGAGCAGTTCTTC. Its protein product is CSGWDEQFF.